This T cell receptor beta chain was retrieved from a study of breast tumors, draining lymph nodes, adjacent tissues. This clonotype was recorded at least ten times. What it binds is unknown. Study conclusions and caveats: Compared with lymph nodes, tumors were less diverse; compared with nontumor tissue, more. Luminal-like breast cancer showed significantly greater tumor-nontumor repertoire similarity than basal-like breast cancer did.

The CDR3 is 13 residues long. Germline V gene lookup returns CDR1 SEHNR and CDR2 FQNEAQ (reference sequence). V was shortened by 7 bases and J by 5 bases, with 11 bases between the two germline ends. Using its own MiXCR run on the multiplex PCR reads, TCRdb lists one record per CDR3 protein. Altogether 150,000 to 200,000 distinct CDR3 sequences are present, around 35% being singletons, with the ten largest covering about 4.1%. Breast cancer patients provided tissue from their axillary draining lymph nodes. Specimen: axillary lymph node tissue. The sequence derives from a female donor with breast cancer. Some clones in this sample may be carry-over from other donors' samples. V is TRBV7-9 and J is TRBJ2-2; possibly TRBD2 for D (5 bases). CDR3 DNA sequence: TGTGCCAGCACTCCGAGAGGGACCGGGGAGCTGTTTTTT. It encodes CASTPRGTGELFF. Complete variable domain (other parts from reference TRBV7-9 and TRBJ2-2): DTGVSQNPRHKITKRGQNVTFRCDPISEHNRLYWYRQTLGQGPEFLTYFQNEAQLEKSRLLSDRFSAERPKGSFSTLEIQRTEQGDSAMYLCASTPRGTGELFFGEGSRLTVL.